This TCR beta chain was obtained from a study of shared clonotypes between healthy human individuals (dated by TCRdb to 2018 to 2020). Describing the broader study: The cohort comprised two women and a few men aged 18 to 49 years. To estimate repertoire size and how much clonotype sharing occurs between individuals, the study deeply sequenced the blood TCR repertoires of about five healthy adults. Each donor's leukapheresis produced roughly between roughly 0.85 and 9.5 billion PBMCs. Libraries were prepared and TCR repertoires were sequenced by different laboratories using diverse techniques, in order to increase sequencing depth and limit assay-specific biases. For each donor, CD4 naive and CD4 memory were each run on three plates, CD8 naive on two plates, and CD8 memory on one plate. Paper-wide results and their limitations: Pairwise subsampling led to the expectation that sequencing depth would affect the degree of clonotype sharing among donors. Rarefaction of sorted-subset datasets indicated incomplete sequencing despite the large sequencing depth. Compared with non-shared clonotypes, clonotypes shared by all four sorted-subset donors had higher generation probabilities. Because the study included only a small number of donors, the genetic and exposure-history diversity represented was limited. Larger estimated clonotype richness was generally found for naive subsets than for memory subsets. Only blood was sampled, and tissue TCR repertoires likely differ from those in blood. When several donors were compared, the shared fraction of clonotypes was about 5% for naive CD4, 3.5% to 4% for naive CD8, 2% to 2.5% for memory CD4, and 0.35% to 0.4% for memory CD8.

About this clone: Its antigen remains undetermined. Per-base qualities were not stored, and no clone one base away is much larger.

CDR1 and CDR2, looked up from the germline V gene (reference sequence), are LNHNV and YYDKDF. V sheds 0 bases and J sheds 13 bases, leaving 16 bases between their ends. Inclusive of the bounding cysteine and phenylalanine, the CDR3 is 14 residues long. Only the CDR3 region is kept as DNA, spanning 42 bases read in frame from base 1. Donors were healthy HIV-negative adults with no recently reported acute infections or vaccinations. Every donor was a Caucasian adult living in Nashville, Tennessee, USA. Magnetic negative selection was used to enrich CD4+ T cells, after which naive cells were positively selected on CD45RA and the negative fraction became the memory subset. Blood was obtained by leukapheresis, after which PBMCs were separated by Ficoll-Histopaque density gradient centrifugation and cryopreserved in liquid nitrogen vapor phase. Purity and quantity of every magnetically sorted T cell population were checked by analytical flow cytometry. Genomic DNA was isolated from each sorted fraction and quantified by UV absorbance on a Nanodrop 2000c.

TCR CDR3 regions were amplified from genomic DNA by multiplex PCR using the deep immunoSEQ assay. Extracted genomic DNA from each cell subset was spread evenly across all wells of several immunoSEQ 96-well plates, with each plate serving as a replicate. For sorted subsets, approximately 210 ng of genomic DNA, equivalent to 30,000 or so T cell genomes, went into each replicate PCR. Purified libraries were measured with a Qubit 3.0 fluorometer, size-checked on a Bioanalyzer 2100, and measured again with the KAPA Library Quantification kit. Every immunoSEQ 96-well plate was sequenced on a dedicated single-read 150-cycle Illumina NextSeq 550 flow cell. The paper's processing steps were these. The immunoSEQ output contained only junctional sequences without quality scores, so filtering could not match that applied to full-length reads. Sequences were annotated with PyIR, a Python wrapper for IgBLAST v1.9, using IMGT germline references to assign V/J genes and CDR3. Reads were filtered out if the reads had weak V/J assignments (E-value above 1e-6), no CDR3, stop codons, out-of-frame junctions, or ambiguous translated residues. V3J clonotypes were defined as sequences sharing an identical inferred V gene, J gene, and CDR3 amino acid sequence. The percentage overlap between two repertoires was calculated by dividing the number of shared unique clonotypes by the size of the smaller repertoire. RTK rarefaction, the Chao1 estimator, and Recon v2.1 estimates of unobserved clonotypes were used to assess repertoire richness. OLGA was used to compute generation probabilities for all TCRbeta clonotypes that the gDNA method yielded from a handful of donors. Sourced from immuneACCESS, this table was stored by TCRdb with only in-frame sequences that have V and J called. A share of the clones is absent; for the studies checked, an unresolved V gene accounts for under half, and the remainder has no known explanation. The V and J calls and the clone size are those of that table, but D and trimming were determined from the DNA. The sample table holds around 1.5 million clones, of which about 98% were seen once. Of the sample, about 0.4% falls within the top ten clones.

Material: naive CD4+ T cells sorted from blood. Read against the paper, the sample's cell subset or site label means: CD45RA+ positively selected. The TCR was taken from a man under 40 in good health. Here the chain combines TRBV15 and TRBJ2-1; TRBD2 is a possible D gene, resting on 6 matching bases. The sequenced DNA: TGTGCCACCAGCAGAGATCGGGACTCGTTGTCCCAGTTCTTC. Its protein reads: CATSRDRDSLSQFF. This CDR3, with the reference TRBV15 and TRBJ2-1 proteins standing in past its ends, gives the full variable domain DAMVIQNPRYQVTQFGKPVTLSCSQTLNHNVMYWYQQKSSQAPKLLFHYYDKDFNNEADTPDNFQSRRPNTSFCFLDIRSPGLGDTAMYLCATSRDRDSLSQFFGPGTRLTVL.